These T cell receptor beta chains were read from a single sample in a study of tumor-infiltrating lymphocytes in oesophageal squamous cell carcinoma. Each CDR3 protein is one row after TCRdb ran MiXCR on the PCR reads. The repertoire consists of 3,500 to 4,500 distinct CDR3 sequences, with around 15% occurring once and the leading ten covering roughly 19%. Sequenced sample: esophageal tumor tissue. The source is a male donor with esophageal squamous cell carcinoma. The CDR3 runs from the conserved cysteine through the conserved F or W. Fields, in order: J gene, D gene, clone size, V gene, CDR3 DNA, CDR3 protein. D genes are given only for firm matches. Size tells how often a clone was seen (once, few, many) or the class of an expanded clone, and some rows leave it out.

TRBJ2-7	TRBD2	medium-sized	TRBV11-3	TGTGCCAGCAGCGCCCAAAGACTAGCGGGGACTTACGAGCAGTACTTC	CASSAQRLAGTYEQYF
TRBJ2-5	NA	large	TRBV7-2	TGTGCCAGCAGCTTAGGTTTTGAGACCCAGTACTTC	CASSLGFETQYF
TRBJ1-6	TRBD1	medium-sized	TRBV6-1	TGTGCCAGCAGTACAAGACAGGGGGCGCTAATCTCCTATAATTCACCCCTCCACTTT	CASSTRQGALISYNSPLHF
TRBJ1-1	TRBD1	many	TRBV12-5	TGTGCTAGTGGCCGGGGACAGGGAGACACTGAAGCTTTCTTT	CASGRGQGDTEAFF
TRBJ2-5	NA	NA	TRBV7-9	TGTGCAGGGGAATGGGATAAGTCACCCCTCCACTTC	CAGEWDKSPLHF
TRBJ1-1	NA	few	TRBV19	TGTGCCAGTAGTCATCAGCGAGGGGCTGAAGCTTTCTTT	CASSHQRGAEAFF
TRBJ2-1	NA	many	TRBV27	TGTGCCAGCAGGCGGGGAGACAATGAGCAGTTCTTC	CASRRGDNEQFF
TRBJ1-1	TRBD1	medium-sized	TRBV6-6	TGTGCCAGCAGTTACATAAGGCTAGGGGGACAGGGGGGCACTGAAGCTTTCTTT	CASSYIRLGGQGGTEAFF
TRBJ2-7	NA	many	TRBV10-2	TGCGCCAGCAACCGCCAGGACTACAATGAGCAGTACTTC	CASNRQDYNEQYF
TRBJ1-1	NA	medium-sized	TRBV7-8	TGTGCCAGCAGCTCGGGTGCCACCCCTGAAGCTTTCTTT	CASSSGATPEAFF
TRBJ2-1	TRBD2	medium-sized	TRBV5-8	TGTGCCAGCAGCTTGTTACTAGCGGGGGCCTACAATGAGCAGTTCTTC	CASSLLLAGAYNEQFF
TRBJ2-2	NA	medium-sized	TRBV6-1	TGTGCCAGCAGGGACGGAGCCGGGGAGCTGTTTTTT	CASRDGAGELFF
TRBJ1-2	NA	medium-sized	TRBV6-1	TGTGCCAGCAGAGACCGGGACTTACCATATGGCTACACCTTC	CASRDRDLPYGYTF
TRBJ2-5	TRBD2	medium-sized	TRBV5-5	TGTGCCAGCAGCCGGACGGGGGGTCAAGAGACCCAGTACTTC	CASSRTGGQETQYF